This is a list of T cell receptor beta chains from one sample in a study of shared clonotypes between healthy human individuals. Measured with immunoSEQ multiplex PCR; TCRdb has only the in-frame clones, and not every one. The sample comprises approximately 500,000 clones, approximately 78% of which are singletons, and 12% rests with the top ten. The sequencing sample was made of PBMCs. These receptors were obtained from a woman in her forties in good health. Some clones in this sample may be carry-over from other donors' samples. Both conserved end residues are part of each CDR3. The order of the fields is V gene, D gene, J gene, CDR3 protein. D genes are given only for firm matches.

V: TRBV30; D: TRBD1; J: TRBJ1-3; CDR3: CAWNRGFRSGNTIYF
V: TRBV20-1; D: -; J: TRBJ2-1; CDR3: CSAGGNAEQFF
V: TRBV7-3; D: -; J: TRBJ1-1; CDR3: CASSPGTSGTEAFF
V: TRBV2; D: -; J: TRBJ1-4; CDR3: CASSEAYPQGYGEKLFF
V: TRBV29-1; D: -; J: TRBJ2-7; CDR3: CSVRAGMYEQYF
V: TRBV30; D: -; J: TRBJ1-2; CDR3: CAWRREGRYGYTF
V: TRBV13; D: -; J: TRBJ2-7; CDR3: CASSLGGIEQYF
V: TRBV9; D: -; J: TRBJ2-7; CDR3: CASSAPSSEKQYF
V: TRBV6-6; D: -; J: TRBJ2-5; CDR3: CASSYSGQAQETQYF
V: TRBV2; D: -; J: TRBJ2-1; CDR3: CASSEQSYNEQFF
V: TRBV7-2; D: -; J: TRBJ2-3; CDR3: CASSLVGGTDTQYF
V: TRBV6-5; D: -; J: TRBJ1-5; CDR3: CASSRTRWGNQPQHF
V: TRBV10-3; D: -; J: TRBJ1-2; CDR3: CAISESDKANYGYTF
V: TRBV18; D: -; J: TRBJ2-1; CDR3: CASSTRDNVVGRYYNEQFF
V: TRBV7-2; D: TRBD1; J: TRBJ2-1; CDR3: CASSREPGQGGNEQFF
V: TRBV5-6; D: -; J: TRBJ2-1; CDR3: CASSLGRNSYNEQFF
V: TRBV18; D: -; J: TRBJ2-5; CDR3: CASSPRRGLETQYF
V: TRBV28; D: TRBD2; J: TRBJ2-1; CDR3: CASKPGLRRGDEQFF
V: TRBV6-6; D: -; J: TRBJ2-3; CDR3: CASSRFSTDTQYF
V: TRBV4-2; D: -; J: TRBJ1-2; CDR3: CASSQAGVGYTF
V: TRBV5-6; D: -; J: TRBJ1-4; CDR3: CASSLGRFATNEKLFF
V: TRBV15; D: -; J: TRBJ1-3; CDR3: CATSPRLTTGNTIYF
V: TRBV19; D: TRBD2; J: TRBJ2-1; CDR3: CASNLQAGVTYNEQFF
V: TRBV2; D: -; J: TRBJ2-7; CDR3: CASSETGAYEQYF
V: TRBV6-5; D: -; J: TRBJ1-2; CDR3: CASSPGQGRSYGYTF
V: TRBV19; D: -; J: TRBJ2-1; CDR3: CASSIGRSDREGQFF
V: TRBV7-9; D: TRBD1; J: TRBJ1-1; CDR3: CASSSGQGVTEAFF
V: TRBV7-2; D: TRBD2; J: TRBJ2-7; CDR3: CASSLVGLAGGNEQYF
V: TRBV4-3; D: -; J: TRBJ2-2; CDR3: CASSQGTGELFF
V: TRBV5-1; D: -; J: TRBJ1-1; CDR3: CASSSAGAGGTEAFF
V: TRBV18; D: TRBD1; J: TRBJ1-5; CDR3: CASSPTGTAAYSNQPQHF
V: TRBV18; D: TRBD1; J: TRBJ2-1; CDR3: CASSPPNQGGTGVNNEQFF
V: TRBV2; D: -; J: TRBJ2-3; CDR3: CASTTAGSTQYF
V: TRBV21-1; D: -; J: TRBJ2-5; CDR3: CASSNLGLAEQETQYF
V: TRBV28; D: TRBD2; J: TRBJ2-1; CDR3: CATEGTSGSYEQFF
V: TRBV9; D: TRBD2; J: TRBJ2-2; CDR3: CASSVRTSGRSANTGELFF
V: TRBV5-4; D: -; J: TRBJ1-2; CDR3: CASSPRQSEGYTF
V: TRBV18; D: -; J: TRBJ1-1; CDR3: CASSPIRDILNTEAFF
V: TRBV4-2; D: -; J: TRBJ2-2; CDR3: CASSQDKGSTGELFF